This T cell receptor (beta chain) was sequenced during a study of Graves' ophthalmopathy and Graves' hyperthyroidism. Study-wide points: With a specificity of about 73% and a sensitivity of about 71%, the model predicted ophthalmopathy progression.

This clonotype was recorded at least ten times. Its antigen is still unknown. For repertoire sequencing, the TCR beta CDR3 regions were amplified from RNA transcripts. The authors performed first-round RT-PCR with HTBI primers and then a second-round multiplex PCR. TCRdb redid the calling of the multiplex PCR reads with MiXCR, one entry per CDR3 protein. The repertoire holds some 410,000 distinct CDR3 sequences, with around 20% as singletons. Each hyperthyroidism patient was newly diagnosed, with under 2 months' duration, and aged 18 to 65. Orbital computed tomography and thyroid ultrasound, along with TRAb, serum thyroxine and clinical symptoms, underpinned diagnosis. V trimming: 2 bases; J trimming: 2 bases; junction bases outside the gene matches: 11. Germline assignment: CDR1 MNHEY and CDR2 SVGEGT. The CDR3 covers 17 residues.

This TCR derives from a woman younger than 35 with stable Graves' hyperthyroidism. This rearrangement joins TRBV6-2 or TRBV6-3 to TRBJ2-7; TRBD2 agrees at 8 bases. Material: peripheral blood. The CDR3 region has the DNA TGTGCCAGCAGTTACCAAACCGGACTAGCCCTCCCCTACGAGCAGTACTTC. This gives the protein CASSYQTGLALPYEQYF.